One sample yielded the 10 T cell receptor beta chains listed below, sequenced in a study of regulatory T cells in long-lasting Graves disease. Assembly of TCR beta libraries relied on iRepertoire HTBI primers together with Arm-PCR of CDR3 regions. TCRdb reprocessed the multiplex PCR reads via MiXCR and lists one record per CDR3 protein. The table shows about 540,000 distinct CDR3 sequences, with approximately 13% occurring only once. Specified time point: newly diagnosed GD, antithyroid drugs for less than 3 months. Following extraction of RNA from PBMCs, that RNA was used to make the TCR library. A further study also used this sample, focusing on T cells in Graves' hyperthyroidism and ophthalmopathy.

The material sequenced was peripheral blood mononuclear cells (PBMCs), taken at new diagnosis, from a patient treated with antithyroid drugs. Every receptor here comes from a man aged 25-45 years with Graves disease.

This clonotype has at least ten counts. The rearrangement links TRBV12-3 or TRBV12-4 to TRBJ2-1; 7 positions agree with TRBD2. CDR3 length equals 14 residues. V shed 7 bases, J shed 7 bases, and the junction held 10 bases outside the gene matches. For the CDR3, the DNA is TGTGCCAGCAACCCTCCCGGGAGGAGGAATGAGCAGTTCTTC. It encodes CASNPPGRRNEQFF.

There are many counts of this clonotype. This rearrangement joins TRBV6-1 to TRBJ2-3; 12 nucleotides align to TRBD2. CDR3 length: 15 residues. V lost 4 bases and J lost 2; bases outside the gene matches: 1. CDR1 is MNHNS and CDR2 is SASEGT in the germline V gene. CDR3 residues: CASSGTSGDTDTQYF. The CDR3 DNA reads TGTGCCAGCAGTGGGACTAGCGGGGACACAGATACGCAGTATTTT.

This clonotype was observed many times. The chain combines TRBV11-1 with TRBJ2-1, with TRBD2 as a possible D gene (6 bases). Trimming pared 1 base from V and 3 bases from J, leaving 13 bases between. The CDR3 contains 16 residues. The germline CDR1 and CDR2 sequences are SGHAT and FQDESV (reference sequence). The CDR3 coding sequence is TGTGCCAGCAGCTTAGGACTAGGGGACGTCTACAATGAGCAGTTCTTC. The encoded protein is CASSLGLGDVYNEQFF.

This clonotype was counted a few times. The CDR3 nucleotides read TGTGCCTGGAGTGTACTGGTTCGAGGGACAAAGAATTCACCCCTCCACTTT. Translation gives CAWSVLVRGTKNSPLHF. The rearrangement joins TRBV30 to TRBJ1-6; weak D call: TRBD1 (6 bases). V was pared by 0 bases and J by 7 bases, with 19 bases between. Per germline, CDR1 GTSNPN and CDR2 SVGIG (reference sequence). CDR3 length: 17 residues.

This clonotype was picked up many times. The chain has TRBV27 and TRBJ2-3; D perhaps matches TRBD1 (6 bases). The CDR3 is 15 residues long. With 8 bases removed from V and 1 base from J, the gap between germline ends came to 16 bases. Germline V lookup: CDR1 MNHEY, CDR2 SMNVEV (reference sequence). For the CDR3, the DNA is TGTGCCAGCTCCCCGGGCAGGGGTGGCACAGATACGCAGTATTTT. Residues: CASSPGRGGTDTQYF.

The chain combines TRBV19 with TRBJ2-2; TRBD2 matches 12 bases. V shed 6 bases and J 5 bases; nucleotides not matched to a gene: 10. The CDR3 is 17 amino acids. Germline CDR1 is LNHDA and CDR2 is SQIVND (reference sequence). CDR3 DNA: TGTGCCAGTAGAAAGACTAGCGGGAGCGTTATGACCGGGGAGCTGTTTTTT. This translates into CASRKTSGSVMTGELFF.

This clonotype was seen at least ten times. This chain uses TRBV6-1 with TRBJ1-5; no definite D call. Trimming shortened V by 7 bases and J by 0 bases, and 7 bases separated the two germline ends. The CDR3 consists of 13 residues. The germline CDR1 and CDR2 sequences are MNHNS and SASEGT. Here the CDR3 DNA reads TGTGCCAGCACCGATAATAGCAATCAGCCCCAGCATTTT. Its protein product is CASTDNSNQPQHF.

The chain combines TRBV28 with TRBJ1-2; D uncertain. Germline assignment: CDR1 MDHEN and CDR2 SYDVKM. Trimming stripped 1 base from V and 4 bases from J, with 10 bases between. The CDR3 runs 14 residues. CDR3 amino acids: CASSLFEWTYGYTF. CDR3 in DNA: TGTGCCAGCAGTTTATTTGAGTGGACCTATGGCTACACCTTC.

Of note for this clonotype: One end of the junction is discordant with germline, which a read error may explain. The chain uses TRBV20-1 and TRBJ1-2, with D unresolved. The CDR3 is 11 residues long. Germline V gives CDR1 DFQATT, CDR2 SNEGSKA (reference sequence). The CDR3 is CSSDIYYGYTF. The CDR3 DNA sequence: TGTTCTTCGGATATCTACTATGGCTACACCTTC.

This clonotype was counted a few times. V usage is TRBV11-3 and J usage is TRBJ2-7; 9 nucleotides align to TRBD2. CDR3 size: 19 residues. Germline V lookup: CDR1 SGHNT, CDR2 YENEEA. V was clipped by 8 bases and J by 4 bases; unmatched bases: 24. The CDR3 DNA is TGTGCCAGCTCACCGACGGGGGGCCTCCGGGCTAGCGGGGAATACGAGCAGTACTTC. Translation: CASSPTGGLRASGEYEQYF. Variable domain in full (rest from reference TRBV11-3 and TRBJ2-7): EAGVVQSPRYKIIEKKQPVAFWCNPISGHNTLYWYLQNLGQGPELLIRYENEEAVDDSQLPKDRFSAERLKGVDSTLKIQPAELGDSAVYLCASSPTGGLRASGEYEQYFGPGTRLTVT.